A single sample is the source of the 6 T cell receptor beta chains below, sequenced in a study of long-term antiretroviral therapy in people with HIV (dated 2022 in TCRdb). The immunoSEQ hsTCRB v3.0 assay was used at survey level resolution to sequence the TRB variable region. TCRdb took over this immuneACCESS table, retaining in-frame rearrangements with V and J assigned. Such tables are incomplete; in checked studies, under half of the missing clones stem from an unresolved V gene, and the remainder is unexplained. This sample comprises about 22,000 clones, roughly 80% of them detected only once. Together, the top ten hold around 18% of the sample. The sequencing used unsorted PBMCs, collected 0.5 years before starting antiretroviral therapy. Receptors originate from a man aged 40-49 years with HIV.

V is TRBV28 and J is TRBJ1-2, with 10 bases aligning to TRBD1. This CDR3 is 14 amino acids long. The trim removed 3 bases at V and 6 bases at J, leaving 4 bases unmatched. Germline V lookup: CDR1 MDHEN, CDR2 SYDVKM. The CDR3 protein is CASSLDRGSHGYTF. The CDR3 DNA reads TGTGCCAGCAGTTTGGACAGGGGGTCCCATGGCTACACCTTC.

The J gene is TRBJ2-7, the V gene TRBV7-2; D is tentatively TRBD1 or TRBD2 (6 bases each). Germline CDR1 is SGHTA and CDR2 is FQGNSA. CDR3 length: 14 residues. The V end lost 5 bases, the J end lost 7 bases, and 18 bases lay between the germline ends. The DNA for the CDR3 is TGTGCCAGCAGCCCGGTGGGGGGCGGGGAGGAGCAGTACTTC. This translates into CASSPVGGGEEQYF.

The chain joins TRBV28 to TRBJ1-1; D gene ambiguous. The V gene lost 2 bases and the J gene lost 0 bases, with 19 bases spanning the gap. In germline, CDR1 is MDHEN, CDR2 SYDVKM. This CDR3 comprises 18 residues. The CDR3 loop reads CASSLIGPKGGLNTEAFF. The CDR3 coding sequence is TGTGCCAGCAGTTTAATCGGGCCAAAGGGAGGGCTGAACACTGAAGCTTTCTTT.

The gene calls are TRBV7-2 and TRBJ1-2; 9 bases match TRBD1. There are 15 residues in the CDR3. Per the germline V gene, CDR1 is SGHTA and CDR2 is FQGNSA. V shed 6 bases, J shed 8 bases, and the junction held 13 bases outside the gene matches. The CDR3 loop is CASRQQEQGAGGYTF. The CDR3 DNA reads TGTGCCAGCAGGCAACAAGAACAGGGGGCGGGAGGCTACACCTTC.

The chain employs TRBV6-4 and TRBJ2-3; tentative D call: TRBD1 (6 bases). Germline CDR1 MRHNA, CDR2 SNTAGT. The CDR3 contains 14 residues. V lost 3 bases, J lost 4 bases, and 11 bases lay in between. The CDR3, as DNA: TGTGCCAGCAGTGATACAGGGATAGCAGATACGCAGTATTTT. Translation: CASSDTGIADTQYF.

The chain carries TRBV9 and TRBJ2-7, with 8 bases aligning to TRBD2. V trimming: 0 bases; J trimming: 2 bases; junction bases outside the gene matches: 4. Germline V gene sequence: CDR1 SGDLS, CDR2 YYNGEE. The CDR3 loop spans 15 amino acids. This CDR3 is CASSVGAGGTYEQYF. In nucleotides, the CDR3 is TGTGCCAGCAGCGTAGGGGCGGGGGGTACCTACGAGCAGTACTTC.